This T cell receptor beta chain was profiled in a study of blood T cell repertoires in COVID-19. The repertoire was sequenced with immunoSEQ multiplex PCR; TCRdb's copy has only in-frame clones and lacks some. The sample records roughly 140,000 clones, 65% to 85% being singletons. CDR1 SGHDT and CDR2 YYEEEE come from the germline V gene. CDR3 size: 17 residues. Trimming left V 0 bases short and J 3 bases short, with 15 bases between. The clonotype was recovered from a man aged 45-60 years with active or convalescent COVID-19. Input material: peripheral blood. This chain links TRBV5-6 with TRBJ2-2; D might be TRBD2 (6 bases). CDR3 region: CASSLAWVSGHTGELFF. For the CDR3, the DNA is TGTGCCAGCAGCTTGGCCTGGGTTAGCGGTCACACCGGGGAGCTGTTTTTT.